The rows below give T cell receptor beta chains drawn from one sample of a study of technical replicates of blood from a few donors. The repertoire was sequenced with immunoSEQ multiplex PCR; TCRdb's copy has only in-frame clones and lacks some. The table includes 70,000 to 80,000 clones, 75% to 95% detected once. Sequencing was carried out using T cells isolated from PBMCs. The receptors stem from a human donor in good health. Some clones in this sample may be carry-over from other donors' samples. Each CDR3 is given without its conserved first and last residue.

>TRBV27|TRBJ1-2
ASGYSWTGGSYGYT
>TRBV30|TRBJ1-2
ASSIGVGRRGYT
>TRBV5-1|TRBJ2-7
ASSPGTVYEQY
>TRBV19|TRBJ2-7
ASSIGLAGGYEQY
>TRBV25-1|TRBJ1-2
ASSETRLTGVGGYT
>TRBV6-1|TRBJ2-7
ASIDGSSYEQY
>TRBV25-1|TRBJ2-1
ASSVRSGLDTYNEQF
>TRBV4-1|TRBJ1-1
ASSQDATAMNTEAF
>TRBV19|TRBJ1-2
ASSPGGASYGYT
>TRBV30|TRBJ1-2
AWSTGQGAHGYT
>TRBV11-2|TRBJ1-2
ASSPGQDPDYGYT
>TRBV11-2|TRBJ1-2
ASSLGARSYGYT
>TRBV28|TRBJ2-7
ASSFSHEGQGVEQY
>TRBV30|TRBJ2-5
AWNGGGLETQY
>TRBV9|TRBJ2-3
ASSATGTAISTDTQY
>TRBV5-1|TRBJ1-1
ASRLTGNTEAF
>TRBV5-4|TRBJ1-1
ASSLDGGGNTEAF
>TRBV7-9|TRBJ2-1
ASSISDSGAFGEQF
>TRBV7-6|TRBJ2-1
ASSLGFVGTSNEQF
>TRBV28|TRBJ2-3
ASSLTMTGRPGLTDTQY
>TRBV6-1|TRBJ2-7
ASLPAGPFYEQY
>TRBV12-5|TRBJ1-5
ASGLLRGEGQGQGFFSNQPQH
>TRBV20-1|TRBJ2-1
SAISHNEQF
>TRBV14|TRBJ2-1
ASSHLDRSGYNEQF
>TRBV5-1|TRBJ2-1
ASSLTNNEQF
>TRBV7-3|TRBJ2-1
ASSLDSHEQF
>TRBV7-6|TRBJ2-5
ASSLGTVQETQY
>TRBV7-8|TRBJ1-2
ASSLTGDLNYGYT
>TRBV30|TRBJ1-1
AWSPLNTEAF
>TRBV27|TRBJ2-3
ASSSEAGGEADTQY
>TRBV30|TRBJ1-2
AWSPTPEGYGYT
>TRBV19|TRBJ1-5
ASSIGAGGRSNQPQH
>TRBV18|TRBJ2-7
ASSHSRDRGFYEQY
>TRBV9|TRBJ2-3
ASSEHRGSDTQY
>TRBV28|TRBJ2-2
ASSEWTGTNTGELF
>TRBV7-3|TRBJ2-1
ASSGAAGRNNEQF
>TRBV27|TRBJ2-1
ASSFTYNEQF
>TRBV14|TRBJ1-2
ASSQVAVSYGYT
>TRBV15|TRBJ2-2
ATSRDPGQGTGELF
>TRBV4-2|TRBJ1-2
ASSQAGTAAFGYGYT
>TRBV4-1|TRBJ2-7
ASSQDRSQGGIYEQY
>TRBV10-2|TRBJ2-7
ASSDKRPNFEQY